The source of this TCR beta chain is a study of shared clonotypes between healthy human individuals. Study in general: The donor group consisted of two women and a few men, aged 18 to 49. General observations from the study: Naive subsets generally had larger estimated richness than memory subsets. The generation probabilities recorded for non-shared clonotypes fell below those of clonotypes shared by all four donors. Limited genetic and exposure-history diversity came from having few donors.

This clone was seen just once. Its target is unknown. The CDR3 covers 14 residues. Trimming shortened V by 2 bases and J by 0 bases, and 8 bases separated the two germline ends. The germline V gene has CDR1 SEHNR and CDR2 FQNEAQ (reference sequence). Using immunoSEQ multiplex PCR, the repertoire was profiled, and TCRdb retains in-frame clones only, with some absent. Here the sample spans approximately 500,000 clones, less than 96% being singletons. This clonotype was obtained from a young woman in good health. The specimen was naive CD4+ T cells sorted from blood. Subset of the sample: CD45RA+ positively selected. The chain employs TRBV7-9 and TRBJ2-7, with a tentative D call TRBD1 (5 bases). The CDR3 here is CASSLQGSSYEQYF. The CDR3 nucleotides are TGTGCCAGCAGCTTACAGGGATCCTCCTACGAGCAGTACTTC.